These T cell receptor beta chains were read from a single sample in a study of blood T cell repertoires in COVID-19. Generated by immunoSEQ multiplex PCR, the TCRdb table keeps only in-frame clones and is missing some. The sample holds fewer than 450,000 clones; 88% are singletons and the top ten take around 7.9%. Sample: peripheral blood. The source is a woman in her 70s with COVID-19, enrolled during active disease. Each CDR3 is given with its conserved first and last residue. D genes are given only for firm matches. Size is stated for part of the rows, as once, few or many counts, or as a class when the clone is expanded.

>TRBJ1-1|-|TRBV27|-
CASSQGRTNTEAFF
TGTGCCAGCAGTCAGGGGCGGACGAACACTGAAGCTTTCTTT
>TRBJ2-1|TRBD2|TRBV5-1|-
CASSLLAGGPSNEQFF
TGCGCCAGCAGCTTACTAGCGGGGGGCCCCTCCAATGAGCAGTTCTTC
>TRBJ2-1|TRBD2|TRBV28|-
CASSPREVAYNEQFF
TGTGCCAGCAGTCCTCGGGAGGTAGCCTACAATGAGCAGTTCTTC
>TRBJ2-7|-|TRBV3-1/TRBV3-2|-
CASSQGHSSGEQYF
TGTGCCAGCAGCCAAGGCCACAGCTCGGGAGAGCAGTACTTC
>TRBJ1-2|-|TRBV18|-
CASSSSQGDYGYTF
TGTGCCAGCTCATCTTCACAGGGAGACTATGGCTACACCTTC
>TRBJ1-4|-|TRBV9|-
CASSVSGSGEKLFF
TGTGCCAGCAGCGTTAGCGGGAGTGGTGAAAAACTGTTTTTT
>TRBJ1-3|-|TRBV30|-
CAWSVLTWGNSGNTIYF
TGTGCCTGGAGTGTATTGACGTGGGGCAACTCTGGAAACACCATATATTTT
>TRBJ1-6|TRBD1|TRBV28|-
CASSRQGAWGNSPLHF
TGTGCCAGCAGTAGACAGGGGGCATGGGGTAATTCACCCCTCCACTTT
>TRBJ2-5|-|TRBV3-1/TRBV3-2|-
CASSQYRDQETQYF
TGTGCCAGCAGCCAGTACAGGGACCAAGAGACCCAGTACTTC
>TRBJ2-7|TRBD1|TRBV4-1|once
CASSHRDSTYEQYF
TGCGCCAGCAGCCACCGGGACAGTACCTACGAGCAGTACTTC
>TRBJ1-1|-|TRBV2|few
CASSVEALAFF
TGTGCCAGCAGTGTCGAGGCATTGGCTTTCTTT
>TRBJ2-2|-|TRBV4-3|-
CASSLSIAALERGELFF
TGCGCCAGCAGCCTTTCAATAGCGGCGCTTGAAAGAGGGGAGCTGTTTTTT
>TRBJ2-3|-|TRBV6-5|-
CAAGRTYTDTQYF
TGTGCCGCGGGGCGGACATACACAGATACGCAGTATTTT
>TRBJ1-2|-|TRBV5-6|-
CASSLAGYGYTF
TGTGCCAGCAGCTTGGCAGGGTACGGCTACACCTTC
>TRBJ1-2|TRBD1|TRBV5-6|-
CASSFRDRRGIYYGYTF
TGTGCCAGCAGCTTCCGGGACAGACGAGGTATCTACTATGGCTACACCTTC
>TRBJ2-3|-|TRBV15|-
CATATSLSTDTQYF
TGTGCCACAGCTACCTCCCTCAGCACAGATACGCAGTATTTT
>TRBJ1-2|TRBD1|TRBV28|few
CASSSGTGVSNYGYTF
TGTGCCAGCAGTTCCGGGACAGGCGTCTCTAACTATGGCTACACCTTC
>TRBJ1-5|-|TRBV15|-
CATSRGGGAQPQHF
TGTGCCACCAGCAGAGGCGGGGGAGCTCAGCCCCAGCATTTT
>TRBJ1-4|-|TRBV9|-
CASSPTATNEKLFF
TGTGCCAGCAGCCCGACAGCAACTAATGAAAAACTGTTTTTT
>TRBJ1-6|-|TRBV21-1|-
CASSIDRGNSPLHF
TGTGCCAGCAGCATAGACAGGGGGAATTCACCCCTCCACTTT
>TRBJ1-6|TRBD1|TRBV19|-
CASSAQTGSGSPLHF
TGTGCCAGTAGTGCCCAGACAGGGTCTGGATCACCCCTCCACTTT
>TRBJ1-2|-|TRBV2|-
CASMRPVGYTF
TGTGCCAGCATGAGGCCAGTAGGCTACACCTTC
>TRBJ2-7|TRBD1|TRBV28|-
CASSLLEGAGYEQYF
TGTGCCAGCAGTTTGCTCGAGGGGGCAGGGTACGAGCAGTACTTC
>TRBJ2-1|-|TRBV23-1|-
CPSSHPGGVTGTGYNEQFF
TGCCCCAGCAGTCACCCGGGGGGGGTAACCGGGACAGGGTACAATGAGCAGTTCTTC
>TRBJ2-5|TRBD2|TRBV19|-
CASSISSGGRSGTQYF
TGTGCCAGTAGTATTTCTAGCGGGGGGCGCTCGGGGACCCAGTACTTC
>TRBJ2-7|-|TRBV9|-
CASSVEAGAYHEQYF
TGTGCCAGCAGCGTAGAGGCGGGGGCTTACCACGAGCAGTACTTC
>TRBJ1-1|TRBD1|TRBV10-3|-
CAIGGTGNTEAFF
TGTGCCATCGGGGGGACAGGGAACACTGAAGCTTTCTTT
>TRBJ2-3|-|TRBV4-1|-
CASSQDRGLTQDTQYF
TGCGCCAGCAGCCAAGACCGAGGACTAACCCAAGATACGCAGTATTTT
>TRBJ2-7|-|TRBV14|-
CASSQDLEGEQYF
TGTGCCAGCAGCCAAGATTTAGAGGGCGAGCAGTACTTC
>TRBJ1-1|-|TRBV6-2/TRBV6-3|-
CASSRTGSGTEAFF
TGTGCCAGCAGCCGAACAGGGAGTGGCACTGAAGCTTTCTTT
>TRBJ1-5|-|TRBV6-5|-
CASRARVDQPQHF
TGTGCCAGCCGGGCCAGGGTAGATCAGCCCCAGCATTTT